This T cell receptor beta chain is drawn from a study of blood T cells in healthy people across ages. Each sample yielded at least 6 micrograms of PBMC total RNA. Study-level results: Correlation between TCR beta diversity and naive T cell percentage was strong.

A second about 6 to 12 cycle PCR used barcoded and J-beta primers. Every single cDNA molecule received a tag from a template-switch adaptor with 12 random nucleotides. TCRdb reanalysed the 5' RACE reads using MiXCR and keeps one entry per CDR3 protein. This table has hundreds of thousands of distinct CDR3 sequences, around 43% appearing once. V gave up 4 bases and J gave up 4 bases; unmatched junction bases: 7. The germline V gene encodes CDR1 SGHTA and CDR2 FQGNSA. There are 16 residues in the CDR3. Remarks on this clonotype: Antigen: not known.

The specimen sequenced was blood. The receptor comes from a man older than 75 in good health. The chain links TRBV7-2 to TRBJ2-2, with 9 bases aligning to TRBD1. CDR3 DNA: TGTGCCAGCAGCTCCAGGACAGGGGCAGGCACCGGGGAGCTGTTTTTT. It yields the protein CASSSRTGAGTGELFF. The whole variable domain, remainder taken from reference TRBV7-2 and TRBJ2-2, is GAGVSQSPSNKVTEKGKDVELRCDPISGHTALYWYRQSLGQGLEFLIYFQGNSAPDKSGLPSDRFSAERTGGSVSTLTIQRTQQEDSAVYLCASSSRTGAGTGELFFGEGSRLTVL.